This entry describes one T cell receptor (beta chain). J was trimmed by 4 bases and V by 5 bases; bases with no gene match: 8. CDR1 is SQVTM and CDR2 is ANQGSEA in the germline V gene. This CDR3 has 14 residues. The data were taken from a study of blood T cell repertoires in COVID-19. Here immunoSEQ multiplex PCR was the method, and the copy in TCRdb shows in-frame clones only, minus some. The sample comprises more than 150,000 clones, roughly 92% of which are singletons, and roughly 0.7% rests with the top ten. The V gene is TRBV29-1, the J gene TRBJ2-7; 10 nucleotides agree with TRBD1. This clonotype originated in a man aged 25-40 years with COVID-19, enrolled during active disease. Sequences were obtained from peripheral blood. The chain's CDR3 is CSVSTTGGVYEQYF. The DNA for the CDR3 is TGCAGCGTTTCCACGACAGGGGGCGTGTACGAGCAGTACTTC.